Here is one T cell receptor beta chain with its context. Its matching antigen is unknown. Assay used: immunoSEQ multiplex PCR; TCRdb lists only in-frame clones, some missing. The data contain around 7,000 clones, more than 75% of them singletons. The data stem from a study of OX40 agonist ivuxolimab in advanced cancers. The wider study: Hepatocellular carcinoma, melanoma, renal cell or head and neck cancer occurred in dose-escalation patients. Study-level results: Average numbers of expanded clones were greater in CD8+ T cells than in CD4+. It was not determined which antigens were specifically recognized by the peripheral T cells that had undergone clonal expansion.

Germline loops: CDR1 SEHNR, CDR2 FQNEAQ (reference sequence). The CDR3 loop spans 15 amino acids. The germline V and J ends were trimmed by 5 bases and 4 bases, with 16 bases remaining between them. The receptor comes from an adult with an advanced solid tumor such as melanoma, head and neck, liver or kidney cancer. Sequenced material: CD4+ or CD8+ T cells sorted from blood, taken in a trial of the OX40 agonist ivuxolimab. The V and J genes are TRBV7-9 and TRBJ2-3; D possibly matches TRBD1 or TRBD2 (5 bases each). CDR3 residues: CASSGRGVYADTQYF. The CDR3 region has the DNA TGTGCCAGCAGCGGACGAGGGGTTTACGCAGATACGCAGTATTTT.